This is a list of T cell receptor beta chains from one sample in a study of CD8 T cells in ankylosing spondylitis. One entry per CDR3 protein, called by TCRdb with MiXCR from the 5' RACE reads. The table records 250,000 to 400,000 distinct CDR3 sequences, around a tenth of them present only once. The sample taken for sequencing was blood, either unsorted or a sorted T cell fraction (not recorded which). These receptors came from a female donor with ankylosing spondylitis or in good health (not recorded which). CDR3s include the opening cysteine and the closing phenylalanine or tryptophan. The D gene is left open where the match is weak. Where a row states a size, it is once, few, many or the class of an expanded clone; other rows omit it.

D gene,J gene,clone size,V gene,CDR3 protein,CDR3 DNA
.,TRBJ1-5,many,TRBV29-1,CSVEQGPGQPQHF,TGCAGCGTTGAACAGGGTCCGGGGCAGCCCCAGCATTTT
.,TRBJ1-1,many,TRBV7-9,CASNSARGGEAFF,TGTGCCAGCAACTCCGCACGGGGAGGTGAAGCTTTCTTT
.,TRBJ1-5,many,TRBV20-1,CSARDNQGDQPQHF,TGCAGTGCTAGAGATAACCAGGGTGATCAGCCCCAGCATTTT
TRBD2,TRBJ2-7,many,TRBV12-3/TRBV12-4,CASSIGLAGPKYF,TGTGCCAGCAGTATCGGACTAGCGGGACCGAAGTACTTC
.,TRBJ2-2,many,TRBV12-3/TRBV12-4,CASSRLNTGELFF,TGTGCCAGCAGCCGATTGAACACCGGGGAGCTGTTTTTT
.,TRBJ2-3,many,TRBV20-1,CSARSGQRFTDTQYF,TGCAGTGCTAGATCTGGACAGAGGTTTACAGATACGCAGTATTTT
.,TRBJ1-4,many,TRBV7-6,CASSLEYPGLATNEKLFF,TGTGCCAGCAGCTTAGAGTACCCAGGGCTAGCAACTAATGAAAAACTGTTTTTT
.,TRBJ1-6,many,TRBV25-1,CASSEYNSPLHF,TGTGCCAGCAGTGAATATAATTCACCCCTCCACTTT
.,TRBJ2-2,few,TRBV3-1,CASSQATVTGELFF,TGTGCCAGCAGCCAAGCAACAGTGACCGGGGAGCTGTTTTTT
.,TRBJ1-6,.,TRBV18,CASSPGEGWNSPLHF,TGTGCCAGCTCACCGGGGGAGGGGTGGAATTCACCCCTCCACTTT
TRBD2,TRBJ2-5,few,TRBV6-1,CASRPGSSGRQETQYF,TGTGCCAGCAGACCAGGGTCTAGCGGGAGACAGGAGACCCAGTACTTC
TRBD2,TRBJ2-1,many,TRBV20-1,CSVLSGSIDEQFF,TGCAGTGTGCTTAGCGGGAGTATCGATGAGCAGTTCTTC
.,TRBJ2-1,many,TRBV20-1,CSAGTRGPLGSYNEQFF,TGCAGTGCTGGAACACGAGGGCCCCTTGGTTCCTACAATGAGCAGTTCTTC
.,TRBJ2-3,few,TRBV6-4,CASSPYAGYGSTDTQYF,TGTGCCAGCAGTCCTTATGCAGGGTATGGGAGTACAGATACGCAGTATTTT
TRBD1,TRBJ1-5,many,TRBV20-1,CSATPDGTGAYSNQPQHF,TGCAGTGCTACCCCTGATGGGACAGGGGCGTATAGCAATCAGCCCCAGCATTTT
TRBD1,TRBJ1-5,many,TRBV24-1,CATSDPGGQPQHF,TGTGCCACCAGTGACCCAGGGGGCCAGCCCCAGCATTTT
.,TRBJ1-5,many,TRBV20-1,CSAIAGINQPQHF,TGCAGTGCTATCGCAGGGATTAATCAGCCCCAGCATTTT
TRBD2,TRBJ2-2,few,TRBV6-1,CASRLAITGELFF,TGTGCCAGCAGACTAGCGATCACCGGGGAGCTGTTTTTT
TRBD1,TRBJ2-1,many,TRBV20-1,CSASRGPSYNEQFF,TGCAGTGCTAGTAGGGGGCCTTCCTACAATGAGCAGTTCTTC
.,TRBJ1-1,many,TRBV28,CAPRDMNTEAFF,TGTGCCCCCAGGGATATGAACACTGAAGCTTTCTTT
.,TRBJ2-3,many,TRBV5-1,CASSSQNPPDTQYF,TGCGCCAGCAGCTCTCAAAACCCCCCAGATACGCAGTATTTT
.,TRBJ1-2,.,TRBV5-5,CASSSSDGYGYTF,TGTGCCAGCAGCTCCTCCGACGGCTATGGCTACACCTTC
TRBD1,TRBJ2-3,.,TRBV20-1,CSARPGTGGGPDTQYF,TGCAGTGCCCGCCCCGGGACAGGGGGTGGTCCGGATACGCAGTATTTT
.,TRBJ2-7,.,TRBV3-1,CASSQGGGPTYEQYF,TGTGCCAGCAGCCAGGGGGGCGGCCCTACCTACGAGCAGTACTTC
.,TRBJ2-3,many,TRBV20-1,CSAQRAERITDTQYF,TGCAGTGCTCAGAGAGCTGAAAGGATCACAGATACGCAGTATTTT
.,TRBJ2-3,many,TRBV20-1,CSAREGNFVDTQYF,TGCAGTGCCCGAGAGGGGAACTTTGTGGATACGCAGTATTTT
.,TRBJ2-3,.,TRBV7-9,CASSRPGDRSTDTQYF,TGTGCCAGCAGTCGACCAGGGGATAGAAGCACAGATACGCAGTATTTT
TRBD1,TRBJ1-5,few,TRBV7-9,CASSRGTASNQPQHF,TGTGCCAGCAGCCGCGGGACAGCTAGCAATCAGCCCCAGCATTTT
.,TRBJ2-5,.,TRBV7-2,CASILQGTLGTQYF,TGTGCCAGCATCCTTCAGGGGACGCTAGGGACCCAGTACTTC
.,TRBJ2-7,many,TRBV9,CASSAAGERVFHEQYF,TGTGCCAGCAGCGCTGCCGGTGAAAGGGTCTTCCACGAGCAGTACTTC
TRBD2,TRBJ2-1,.,TRBV20-1,CSARGLAGEQFF,TGCAGTGCTAGAGGACTAGCGGGGGAGCAGTTCTTC
TRBD2,TRBJ2-4,many,TRBV10-3,CAISDGTSGNIQYF,TGTGCCATCAGTGACGGGACTAGCGGAAACATTCAGTACTTC
TRBD2,TRBJ2-1,.,TRBV7-2,CASSSRPTSGDNEQFF,TGTGCCAGCAGCTCCCGTCCGACTAGCGGGGACAATGAGCAGTTCTTC
.,TRBJ1-5,.,TRBV4-2,CASSQDRGSYQPQHF,TGTGCCAGCAGCCAAGACAGGGGATCGTACCAGCCCCAGCATTTT
.,TRBJ2-2,many,TRBV20-1,CSARAMSRPGELFF,TGCAGTGCTAGAGCCATGAGCAGGCCCGGGGAGCTGTTTTTT
TRBD1,TRBJ2-7,few,TRBV19,CASTPDRQGSIYEQYF,TGTGCCAGTACCCCCGACCGACAGGGAAGTATATACGAGCAGTACTTC
TRBD2,TRBJ2-7,many,TRBV10-2,CASSQTSGREIDEQYF,TGCGCCAGCAGTCAGACTAGCGGGAGGGAGATTGACGAGCAGTACTTC
.,TRBJ2-1,many,TRBV20-1,CSAASMQGYNEQFF,TGCAGTGCTGCCTCAATGCAGGGCTACAATGAGCAGTTCTTC
.,TRBJ1-1,many,TRBV5-1,CASSGGMNTEAFF,TGCGCCAGCAGCGGGGGAATGAACACTGAAGCTTTCTTT
TRBD1,TRBJ1-2,many,TRBV20-1,CSAVTGGERGYTF,TGCAGTGCTGTTACAGGGGGGGAGAGAGGCTACACCTTC
TRBD2,TRBJ2-1,few,TRBV5-1,CASSPAGGRAKEQFF,TGCGCCAGCAGCCCGGCGGGGGGGAGGGCAAAGGAGCAGTTCTTC
.,TRBJ2-1,few,TRBV7-8,CASSLLVRSSSYNEQFF,TGTGCCAGCAGCTTACTCGTCAGATCGAGCTCCTACAATGAGCAGTTCTTC
TRBD1,TRBJ1-2,many,TRBV12-3/TRBV12-4,CASSLGTGTYGYTF,TGTGCCAGCAGTTTAGGGACAGGGACCTATGGCTACACCTTC
TRBD2,TRBJ2-5,.,TRBV10-3,CAISEATSGRVLETQYF,TGTGCCATCAGTGAGGCGACTAGCGGGAGGGTACTAGAGACCCAGTACTTC
TRBD1,TRBJ2-2,few,TRBV20-1,CSARAPRGPVEIYTGELFF,TGCAGTGCTAGAGCGCCGAGGGGGCCCGTCGAGATTTACACCGGGGAGCTGTTTTTT
.,TRBJ2-7,.,TRBV7-2,CASSPRDITYEQYF,TGTGCCAGCAGCCCCCGGGACATCACCTACGAGCAGTACTTC
.,TRBJ2-2,.,TRBV24-1,CATSVQNTGELFF,TGTGCCACCAGTGTGCAGAACACCGGGGAGCTGTTTTTT
TRBD2,TRBJ2-3,many,TRBV20-1,CSAGTSGGSTDTQYF,TGCAGTGCTGGGACTAGCGGGGGAAGCACAGATACGCAGTATTTT
TRBD1,TRBJ2-2,many,TRBV20-1,CSAIHLDRVGNGELFF,TGCAGTGCTATTCATCTGGACAGGGTTGGGAACGGGGAGCTGTTTTTT
.,TRBJ1-6,once,TRBV27,CASSLGLIGSPLHF,TGTGCCAGCAGTTTGGGCCTGATCGGTTCACCCCTCCACTTT
TRBD1,TRBJ1-2,many,TRBV5-1,CASRGTAFYGYTF,TGCGCCAGCCGCGGGACAGCCTTTTATGGCTACACCTTC
TRBD2,TRBJ2-3,many,TRBV5-1,CASSFVSGGHTDTQYF,TGCGCCAGCAGCTTCGTTAGCGGGGGACACACAGATACGCAGTATTTT
.,TRBJ2-2,.,TRBV14,CASSQDLPATGELFF,TGTGCCAGCAGCCAAGATTTACCAGCGACCGGGGAGCTGTTTTTT
TRBD2,TRBJ2-7,many,TRBV7-7,CASSLGLAGYEQYF,TGTGCCAGCAGCTTAGGACTAGCGGGATACGAGCAGTACTTC
TRBD1,TRBJ2-7,many,TRBV5-1,CASSQLGQGIYEQYF,TGCGCCAGCAGCCAACTTGGACAGGGTATCTACGAGCAGTACTTC